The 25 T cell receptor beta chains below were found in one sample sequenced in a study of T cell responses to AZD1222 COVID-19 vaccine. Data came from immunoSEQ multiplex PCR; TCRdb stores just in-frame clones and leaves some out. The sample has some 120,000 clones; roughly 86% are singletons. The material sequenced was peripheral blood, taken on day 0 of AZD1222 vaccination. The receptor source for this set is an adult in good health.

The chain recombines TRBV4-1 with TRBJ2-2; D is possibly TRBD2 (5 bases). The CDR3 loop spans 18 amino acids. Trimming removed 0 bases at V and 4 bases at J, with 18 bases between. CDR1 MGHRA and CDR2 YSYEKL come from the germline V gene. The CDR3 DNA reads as TGCGCCAGCAGCCAAGATCTGTCAGAGGGATCTACCACCGGGGAGCTGTTTTTT. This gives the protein CASSQDLSEGSTTGELFF.

DNA of the CDR3: TGTGCCAGCAGCCAAGACAGGCTGCCTGAAGCTTTCTTT. Its protein is CASSQDRLPEAFF. V and J are TRBV3-1 (or the pseudogene TRBV3-2) and TRBJ1-1; no reliable D call. V lost 0 bases and J 6 bases, leaving 8 bases between the germline ends. Germline V gene data show CDR1 as LGHDT and CDR2 as YNNKEL (reference sequence). This CDR3 has 13 residues.

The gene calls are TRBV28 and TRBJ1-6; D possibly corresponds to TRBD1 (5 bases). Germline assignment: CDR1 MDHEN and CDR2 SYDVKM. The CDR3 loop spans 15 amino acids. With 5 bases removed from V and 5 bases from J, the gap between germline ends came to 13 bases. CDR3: CASSNGGVNNSPLHF. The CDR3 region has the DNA TGTGCCAGCAGTAATGGAGGGGTAAATAATTCACCCCTCCACTTT.

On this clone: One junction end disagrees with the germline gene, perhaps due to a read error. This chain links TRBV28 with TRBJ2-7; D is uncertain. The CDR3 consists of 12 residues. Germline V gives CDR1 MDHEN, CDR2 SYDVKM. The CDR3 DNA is TGTGCCAGCAGTTTAAAGGGTTACGGGCAGTACTTC. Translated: CASSLKGYGQYF. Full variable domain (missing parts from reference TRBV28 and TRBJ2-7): DVKVTQSSRYLVKRTGEKVFLECVQDMDHENMFWYRQDPGLGLRLIYFSYDVKMKEKGDIPEGYSVSREKKERFSLILESASTNQTSMYLCASSLKGYGQYFGPGTRLTVT.

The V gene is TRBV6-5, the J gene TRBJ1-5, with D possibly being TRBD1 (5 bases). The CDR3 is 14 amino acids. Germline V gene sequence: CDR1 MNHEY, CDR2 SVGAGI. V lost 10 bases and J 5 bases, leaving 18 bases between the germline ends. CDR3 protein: CATLRLREDQPQHF. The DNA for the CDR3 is TGTGCCACCCTCCGACTCAGGGAGGATCAGCCCCAGCATTTT.

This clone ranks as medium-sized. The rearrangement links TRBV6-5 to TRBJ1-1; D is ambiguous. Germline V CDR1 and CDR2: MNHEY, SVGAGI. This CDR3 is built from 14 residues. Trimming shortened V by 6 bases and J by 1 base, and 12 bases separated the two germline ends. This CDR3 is CASSLGLSNTEAFF. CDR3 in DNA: TGTGCCAGCAGCCTCGGACTTTCGAACACTGAAGCTTTCTTT.

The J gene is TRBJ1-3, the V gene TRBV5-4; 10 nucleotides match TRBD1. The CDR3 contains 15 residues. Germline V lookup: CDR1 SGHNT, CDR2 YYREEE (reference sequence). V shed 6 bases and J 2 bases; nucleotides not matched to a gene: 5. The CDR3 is CASTLGTGAGNTIYF. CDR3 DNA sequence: TGTGCCAGCACCCTTGGGACAGGGGCTGGAAACACCATATATTTT.

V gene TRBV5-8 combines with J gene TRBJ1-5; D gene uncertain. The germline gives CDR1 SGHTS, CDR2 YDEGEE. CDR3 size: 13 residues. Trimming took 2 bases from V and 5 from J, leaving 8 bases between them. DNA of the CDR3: TGTGCCAGCAGCTTTCTTAGTGATCAGCCCCAGCATTTT. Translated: CASSFLSDQPQHF.

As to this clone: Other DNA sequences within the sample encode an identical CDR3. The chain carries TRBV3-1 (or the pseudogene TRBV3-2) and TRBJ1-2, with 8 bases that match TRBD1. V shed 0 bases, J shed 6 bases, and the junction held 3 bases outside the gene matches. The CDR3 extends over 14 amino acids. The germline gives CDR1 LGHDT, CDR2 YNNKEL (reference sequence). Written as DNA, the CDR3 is TGTGCCAGCAGCCAAGATGGACAGGGTGATGGCTACACCTTC. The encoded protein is CASSQDGQGDGYTF.

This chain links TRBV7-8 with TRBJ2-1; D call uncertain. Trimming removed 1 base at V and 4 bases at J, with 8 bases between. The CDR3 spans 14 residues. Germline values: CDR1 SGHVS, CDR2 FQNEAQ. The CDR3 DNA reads TGTGCCAGCAGCTTAGAGTTCCCTTACAATGAGCAGTTCTTC. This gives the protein CASSLEFPYNEQFF.

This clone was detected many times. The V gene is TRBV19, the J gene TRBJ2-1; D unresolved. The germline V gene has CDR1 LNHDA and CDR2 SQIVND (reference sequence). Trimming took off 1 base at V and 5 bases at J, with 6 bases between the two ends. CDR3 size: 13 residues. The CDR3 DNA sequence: TGTGCCAGTAGTATAGTAGGCAACAATGAGCAGTTCTTC. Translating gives CASSIVGNNEQFF.

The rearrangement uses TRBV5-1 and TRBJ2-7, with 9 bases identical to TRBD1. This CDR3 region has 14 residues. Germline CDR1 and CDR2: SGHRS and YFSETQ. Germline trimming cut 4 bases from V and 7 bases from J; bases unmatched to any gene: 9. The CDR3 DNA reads TGCGCCAGCAGCATCCGGACAGGGGTAAGGGAGCAGTACTTC. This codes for CASSIRTGVREQYF.

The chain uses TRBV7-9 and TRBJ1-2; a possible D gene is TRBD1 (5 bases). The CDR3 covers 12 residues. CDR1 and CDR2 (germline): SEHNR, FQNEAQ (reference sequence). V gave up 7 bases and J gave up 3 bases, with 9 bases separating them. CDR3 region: CASTRGDYGYTF. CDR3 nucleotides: TGTGCCAGCACCCGAGGGGACTATGGCTACACCTTC.

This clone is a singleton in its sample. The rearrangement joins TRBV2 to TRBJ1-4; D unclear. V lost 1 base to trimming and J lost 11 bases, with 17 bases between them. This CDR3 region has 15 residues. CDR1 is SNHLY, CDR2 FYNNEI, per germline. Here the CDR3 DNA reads TGTGCCAGCAGTGAAGTCGAAGGGCCGGGGTCTAAACTGTTTTTT. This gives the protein CASSEVEGPGSKLFF.

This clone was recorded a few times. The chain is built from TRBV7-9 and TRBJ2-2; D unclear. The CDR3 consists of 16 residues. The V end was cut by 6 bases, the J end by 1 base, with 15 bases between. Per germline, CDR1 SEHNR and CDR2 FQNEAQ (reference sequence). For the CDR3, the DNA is TGTGCCAGCAGTTCGGCTCCGGACGGGAACACCGGGGAGCTGTTTTTT. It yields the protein CASSSAPDGNTGELFF.

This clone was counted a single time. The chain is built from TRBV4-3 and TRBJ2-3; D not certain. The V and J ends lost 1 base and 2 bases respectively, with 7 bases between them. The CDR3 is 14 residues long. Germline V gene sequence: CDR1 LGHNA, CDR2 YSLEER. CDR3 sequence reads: CASSQVSYTDTQYF. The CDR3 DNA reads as TGCGCCAGCAGCCAAGTGTCCTACACAGATACGCAGTATTTT.

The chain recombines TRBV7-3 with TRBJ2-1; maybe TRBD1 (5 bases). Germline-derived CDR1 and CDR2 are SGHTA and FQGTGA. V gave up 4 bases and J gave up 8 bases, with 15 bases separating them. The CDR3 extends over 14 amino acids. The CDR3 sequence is CASSYSRDTHEQFF. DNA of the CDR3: TGTGCCAGCAGCTATAGCAGGGATACTCATGAGCAGTTCTTC.

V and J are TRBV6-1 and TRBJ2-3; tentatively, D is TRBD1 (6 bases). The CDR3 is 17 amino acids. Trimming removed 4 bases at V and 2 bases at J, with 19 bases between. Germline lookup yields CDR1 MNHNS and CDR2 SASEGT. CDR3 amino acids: CASSVQHRARNTDTQYF. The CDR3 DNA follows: TGTGCCAGCAGTGTACAACACAGGGCTAGGAACACAGATACGCAGTATTTT.

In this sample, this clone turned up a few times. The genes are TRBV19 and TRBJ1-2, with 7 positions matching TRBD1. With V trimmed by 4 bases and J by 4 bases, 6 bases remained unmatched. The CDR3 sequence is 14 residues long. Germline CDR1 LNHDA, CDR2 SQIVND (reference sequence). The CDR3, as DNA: TGTGCCAGTAGTAACACGGGACAGACCTATGGCTACACCTTC. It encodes CASSNTGQTYGYTF.

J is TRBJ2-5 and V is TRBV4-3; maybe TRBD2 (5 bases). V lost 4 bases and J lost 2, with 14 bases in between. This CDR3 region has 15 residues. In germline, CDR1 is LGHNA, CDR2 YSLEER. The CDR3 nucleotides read TGCGCCAGCAGCCCCGCTGCGGGCGGGCAAGAGACCCAGTACTTC. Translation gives CASSPAAGGQETQYF.

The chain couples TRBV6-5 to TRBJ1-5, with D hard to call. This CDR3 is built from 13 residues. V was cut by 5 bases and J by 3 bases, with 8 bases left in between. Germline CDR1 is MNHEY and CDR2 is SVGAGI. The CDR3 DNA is TGTGCCAGCAGTCGACAATTCAATCAGCCCCAGCATTTT. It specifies CASSRQFNQPQHF.

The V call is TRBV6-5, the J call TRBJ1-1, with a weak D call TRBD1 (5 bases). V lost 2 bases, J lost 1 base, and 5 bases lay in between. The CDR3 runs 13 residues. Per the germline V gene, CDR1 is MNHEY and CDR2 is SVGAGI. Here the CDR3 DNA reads TGTGCCAGCAGTTACGACAGGAACACTGAAGCTTTCTTT. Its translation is CASSYDRNTEAFF.

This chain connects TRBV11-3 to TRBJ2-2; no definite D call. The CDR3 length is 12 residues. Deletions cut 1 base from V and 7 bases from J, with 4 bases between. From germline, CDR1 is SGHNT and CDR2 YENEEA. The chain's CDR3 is CASSLGLGELFF. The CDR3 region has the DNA TGTGCCAGCAGCTTAGGACTCGGGGAGCTGTTTTTT. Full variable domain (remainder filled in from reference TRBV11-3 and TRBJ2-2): EAGVVQSPRYKIIEKKQPVAFWCNPISGHNTLYWYLQNLGQGPELLIRYENEEAVDDSQLPKDRFSAERLKGVDSTLKIQPAELGDSAVYLCASSLGLGELFFGEGSRLTVL.

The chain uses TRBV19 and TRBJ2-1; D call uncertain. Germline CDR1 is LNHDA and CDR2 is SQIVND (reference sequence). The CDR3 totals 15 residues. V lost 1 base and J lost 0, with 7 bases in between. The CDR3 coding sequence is TGTGCCAGTAGTATAGCCGGATACTCCTACAATGAGCAGTTCTTC. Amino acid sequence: CASSIAGYSYNEQFF.

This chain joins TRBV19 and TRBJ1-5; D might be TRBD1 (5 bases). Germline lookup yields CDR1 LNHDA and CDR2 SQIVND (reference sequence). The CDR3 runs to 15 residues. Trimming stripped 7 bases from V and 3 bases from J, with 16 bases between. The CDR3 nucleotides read TGTGCCAGTACCACCATCGGGGGAAACAATCAGCCCCAGCATTTT. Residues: CASTTIGGNNQPQHF. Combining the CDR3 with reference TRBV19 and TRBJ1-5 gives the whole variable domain DGGITQSPKYLFRKEGQNVTLSCEQNLNHDAMYWYRQDPGQGLRLIYYSQIVNDFQKGDIAEGYSVSREKKESFPLTVTSAQKNPTAFYLCASTTIGGNNQPQHFGDGTRLSIL.